This T cell receptor (beta chain) derives from a study of cytomegalovirus exposure and HLA in healthy donors. General observations from the study: The authors confirmed in vitro that a few CMV-associated chains were specific for CMV antigens. The later analysis indicated that the majority of CMV-associated TCR beta chains appeared HLA-restricted.

The study ran its PCR with 60 Vbeta and 13 Jbeta primers. Assay: immunoSEQ multiplex PCR; the TCRdb copy retains only in-frame clones and omits some. The table has some 150,000 clones, 80% seen once. On this clone: Its antigen is unidentified.

Germline CDR1 and CDR2: SGHRS and YFSETQ. Trimming removed 4 bases from V and 3 bases from J, with 5 bases in between. There are 11 residues in the CDR3. Sequencing input: PBMCs. This TCR was recovered from a woman aged 40 to 50 in good health and CMV-seropositive. This chain links TRBV5-1 with TRBJ2-7, with D hard to call. This CDR3 is CASSTYYEQYF. Written as DNA, the CDR3 is TGCGCCAGCAGCACTTACTACGAGCAGTACTTC.